The 9 T cell receptor beta chains presented below share a single source sample, sequenced in a study of graft-versus-host responses after intestinal transplantation. No antigen is known for these receptors. Produced via immunoSEQ multiplex PCR; TCRdb's table is partial and in-frame only. The sample lists fewer than 120,000 clones, over 85% occurring once. This specimen was unstimulated CD8+ T cells sorted from spleen or lymph node cells, taken before intestinal transplant. Receptor source: a human donor who received an intestinal transplant.

V and J are TRBV6-5 and TRBJ1-5; a possible D gene is TRBD1 (5 bases). With 6 bases removed from V and 0 bases from J, the gap between germline ends came to 12 bases. Germline assignment: CDR1 MNHEY and CDR2 SVGAGI. There are 15 residues in the CDR3. The CDR3 loop reads CASRQQAYSNQPQHF. CDR3 DNA sequence: TGTGCCAGCAGACAACAGGCCTATAGCAATCAGCCCCAGCATTTT.

V and J are TRBV6-5 and TRBJ2-1; perhaps TRBD1 as D (5 bases). The germline V gene has CDR1 MNHEY and CDR2 SVGAGI. Trimming cost V 0 bases and J 2 bases, with 5 bases left between them. The CDR3 has 14 residues. The CDR3 DNA reads TGTGCCAGCAGTTACTCAGGGGCCTACAATGAGCAGTTCTTC. It specifies CASSYSGAYNEQFF.

V gene TRBV5-4 combines with J gene TRBJ2-7; D unresolved. Germline CDR1 is SGHNT and CDR2 is YYREEE (reference sequence). Trimming left V 3 bases short and J 6 bases short, with 10 bases between. The CDR3 has 12 residues. The CDR3 region is CASSSAEGEQYF. CDR3 DNA: TGTGCCAGCAGCTCGGCGGAAGGCGAGCAGTACTTC. Full variable domain (outside the CDR3, taken from reference TRBV5-4 and TRBJ2-7): ETGVTQSPTHLIKTRGQQVTLRCSSQSGHNTVSWYQQALGQGPQFIFQYYREEENGRGNFPPRFSGLQFPNYSSELNVNALELDDSALYLCASSSAEGEQYFGPGTRLTVT.

The rearrangement uses TRBV28 and TRBJ2-3, with 11 bases fitting TRBD2. J lost 6 bases, V lost 5 bases, and 10 bases had no gene match. The germline CDR1 and CDR2 sequences are MDHEN and SYDVKM. The CDR3 runs to 16 residues. This CDR3 reads CASSASLAGALDTQYF. Written as DNA, the CDR3 is TGTGCCAGCAGTGCGTCACTAGCGGGGGCTTTGGATACGCAGTATTTT. The whole variable domain, filled in from reference TRBV28 and TRBJ2-3, reads DVKVTQSSRYLVKRTGEKVFLECVQDMDHENMFWYRQDPGLGLRLIYFSYDVKMKEKGDIPEGYSVSREKKERFSLILESASTNQTSMYLCASSASLAGALDTQYFGPGTRLTVL.

J is TRBJ2-1 and V is TRBV11-3; D is unresolved. Germline-derived CDR1 and CDR2 are SGHNT and YENEEA. The CDR3 length is 13 residues. Trimming removed 0 bases from V and 3 bases from J, with 3 bases in between. The CDR3 here is CASSLEYYNEQFF. In DNA, the CDR3 is TGTGCCAGCAGCTTAGAGTACTACAATGAGCAGTTCTTC.

The rearrangement links TRBV28 to TRBJ2-2, with 7 bases fitting TRBD1. The CDR3 contains 15 residues. In germline, CDR1 is MDHEN, CDR2 SYDVKM. V was pared by 6 bases and J by 2 bases, with 6 bases of the junction left unmatched. The CDR3 sequence: CASRKTGDNTGELFF. Here the CDR3 DNA reads TGTGCCAGCAGAAAAACAGGGGATAACACCGGGGAGCTGTTTTTT.

V is TRBV9 and J is TRBJ2-7, with TRBD2 matching over 7 bases. There are 15 residues in the CDR3. Germline V gives CDR1 SGDLS, CDR2 YYNGEE. The junction had 5 bases not matched to a gene; V was cut back by 0 bases and J by 2 bases. CDR3 DNA sequence: TGTGCCAGCAGCGTAGGCTCGGGAGGAGCCTACGAGCAGTACTTC. Translation gives CASSVGSGGAYEQYF.

This clone showed up just a few times. The J gene is TRBJ2-7, the V gene TRBV5-8, with D uncertain. V lost 2 bases and J 3 bases, leaving 6 bases between the germline ends. The CDR3 runs 12 residues. The germline V gene has CDR1 SGHTS and CDR2 YDEGEE. This CDR3 reads CASSFRGYEQYF. The CDR3 DNA follows: TGTGCCAGCAGCTTTAGAGGCTACGAGCAGTACTTC.

CDR3 sequence: CASRTGTGGADTQYF. CDR3 in DNA: TGTGCCAGCAGAACTGGGACAGGGGGCGCAGATACGCAGTATTTT. V and J are TRBV6-5 and TRBJ2-3, with 12 bases matching TRBD1. There are 15 residues in the CDR3. The germline V gene encodes CDR1 MNHEY and CDR2 SVGAGI. Germline trimming cut 6 bases from V and 4 bases from J; bases unmatched to any gene: 5.